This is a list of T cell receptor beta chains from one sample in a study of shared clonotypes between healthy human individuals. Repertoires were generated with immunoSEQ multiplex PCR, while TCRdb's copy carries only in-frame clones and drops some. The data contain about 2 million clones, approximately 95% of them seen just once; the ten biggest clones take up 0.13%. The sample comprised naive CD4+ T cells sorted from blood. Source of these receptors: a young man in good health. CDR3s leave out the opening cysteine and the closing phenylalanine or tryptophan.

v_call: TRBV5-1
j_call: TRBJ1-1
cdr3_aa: ASSFLLGNAEAF

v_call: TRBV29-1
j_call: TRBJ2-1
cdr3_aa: SVRGRLYNEQF

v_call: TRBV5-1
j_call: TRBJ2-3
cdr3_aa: ASSQVLAGSPDTQY

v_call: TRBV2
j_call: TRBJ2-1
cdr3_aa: ASSESTVSNNEQF

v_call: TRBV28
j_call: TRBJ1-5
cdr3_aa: ASSPGQVYQPQH

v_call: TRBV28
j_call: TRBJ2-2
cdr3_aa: ASRVQGAVGELF

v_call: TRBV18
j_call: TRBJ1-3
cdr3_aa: ASFPWEAGNTIY

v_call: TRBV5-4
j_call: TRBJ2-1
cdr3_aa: ASSLTGTSGTTYNEQF

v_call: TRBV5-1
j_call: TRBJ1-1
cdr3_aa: ASSLASHRLNTEAF

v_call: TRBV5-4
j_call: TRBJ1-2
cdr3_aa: ASSAGRGDLYYGYT

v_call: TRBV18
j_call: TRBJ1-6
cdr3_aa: ASSPRAQTENSPLH

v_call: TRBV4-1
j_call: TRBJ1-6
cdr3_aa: ASSQASGQGNSPLH

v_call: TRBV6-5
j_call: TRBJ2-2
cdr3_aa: ASRAPTGNTGELF

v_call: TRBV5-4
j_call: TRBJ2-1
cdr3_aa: ASSLAGRVDLENEQF

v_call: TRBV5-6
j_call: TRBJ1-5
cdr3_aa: ASSLRAVNQPQH

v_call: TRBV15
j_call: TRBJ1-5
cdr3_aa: ATSRVHEIVLRKPQH

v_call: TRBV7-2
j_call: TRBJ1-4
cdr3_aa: ASRQTGTGREKLF

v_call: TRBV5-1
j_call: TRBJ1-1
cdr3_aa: ASSLGSHTEAF

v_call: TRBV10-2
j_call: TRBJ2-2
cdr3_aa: ASSQTGNTGELF

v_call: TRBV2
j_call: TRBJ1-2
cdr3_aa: AYYTGGVNYGYT

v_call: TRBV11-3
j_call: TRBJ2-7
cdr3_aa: ASSLQDWFYEQY

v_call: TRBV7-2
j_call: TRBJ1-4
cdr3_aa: ASTFRGGPNEKLF

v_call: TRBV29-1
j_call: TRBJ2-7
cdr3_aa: SVEVKGYEQY

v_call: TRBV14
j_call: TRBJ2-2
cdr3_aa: ASSMVGANTGELF

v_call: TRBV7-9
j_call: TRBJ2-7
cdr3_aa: ASSQTPKGVIYEQY

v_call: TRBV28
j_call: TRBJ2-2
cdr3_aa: ASTVNPGQATNTGELF

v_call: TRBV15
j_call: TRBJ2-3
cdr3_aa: ATGTKLTDTQY

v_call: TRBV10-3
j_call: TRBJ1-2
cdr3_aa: AVSGGGQANYGYT

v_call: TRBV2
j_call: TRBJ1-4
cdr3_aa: ASRVGKLF

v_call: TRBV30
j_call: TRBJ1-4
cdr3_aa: AWSSGLNEKLF

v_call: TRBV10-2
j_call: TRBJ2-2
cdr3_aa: ASSGTPNTGELF

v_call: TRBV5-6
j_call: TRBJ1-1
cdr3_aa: ASSSNRGRLDTEAF

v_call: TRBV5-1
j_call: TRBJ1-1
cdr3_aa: ASSLEGQGRGAEAF

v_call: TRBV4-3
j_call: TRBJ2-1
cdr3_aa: ASSHGTSGMGNEQF

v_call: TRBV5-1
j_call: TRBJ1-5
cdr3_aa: ASSLAGRQGQPQH

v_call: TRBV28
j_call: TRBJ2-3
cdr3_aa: ASATSGDLTDTQY

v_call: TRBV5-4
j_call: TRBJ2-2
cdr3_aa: ASRWGTGELF

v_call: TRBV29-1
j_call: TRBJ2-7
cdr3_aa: SVEKAGGTDFYEQY

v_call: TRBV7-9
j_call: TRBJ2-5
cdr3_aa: ASSPFSGTFQETQY

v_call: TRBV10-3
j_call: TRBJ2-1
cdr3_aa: AIRGDDSSYNEQF

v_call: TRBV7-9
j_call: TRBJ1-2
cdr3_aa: ASRGTGPGYT

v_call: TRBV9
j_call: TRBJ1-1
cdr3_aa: ASSVTGLNTEAF

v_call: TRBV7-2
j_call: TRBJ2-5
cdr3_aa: ASSLVASGEIQETQY

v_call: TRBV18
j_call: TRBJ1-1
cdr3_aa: ASSRQGADTEAF

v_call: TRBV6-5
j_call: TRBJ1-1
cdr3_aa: ASSYRKGRAEAF

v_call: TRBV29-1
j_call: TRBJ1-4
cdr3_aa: SAKDRGREKLF

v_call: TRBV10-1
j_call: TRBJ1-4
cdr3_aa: ASSESDEQARDNEKLF

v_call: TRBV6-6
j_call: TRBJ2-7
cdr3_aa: ASSYDGTGGHEQY

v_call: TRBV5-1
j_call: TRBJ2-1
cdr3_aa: ASSFWAGTSQNEQF

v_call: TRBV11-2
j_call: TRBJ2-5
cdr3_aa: ASSWTSGSETQY

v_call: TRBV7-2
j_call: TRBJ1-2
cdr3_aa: ASSHPRQGTYGYT

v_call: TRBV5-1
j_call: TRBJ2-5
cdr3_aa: ASSKGTGGQETQY

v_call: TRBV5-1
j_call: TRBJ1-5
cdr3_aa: ASRPDRGGNQPQH

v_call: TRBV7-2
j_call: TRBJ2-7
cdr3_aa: ASSRPGPYEQY

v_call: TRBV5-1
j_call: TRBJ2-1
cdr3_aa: ASSLLGTSGSHEQF